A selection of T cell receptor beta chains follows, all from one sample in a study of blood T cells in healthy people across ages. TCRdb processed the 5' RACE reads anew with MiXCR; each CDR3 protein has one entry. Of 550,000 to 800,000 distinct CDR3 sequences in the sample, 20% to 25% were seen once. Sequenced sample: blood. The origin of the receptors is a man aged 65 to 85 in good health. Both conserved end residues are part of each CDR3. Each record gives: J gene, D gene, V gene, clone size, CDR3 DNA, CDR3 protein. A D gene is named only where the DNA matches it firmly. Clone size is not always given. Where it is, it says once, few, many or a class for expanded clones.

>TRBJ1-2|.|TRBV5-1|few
TGCGCCAGCAGCTTGCTAGACAGCAACTATGGCTACACCTTC
CASSLLDSNYGYTF
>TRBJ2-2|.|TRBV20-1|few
TGCAGTGCTATATACAACACCGGGGAGCTGTTTTTT
CSAIYNTGELFF
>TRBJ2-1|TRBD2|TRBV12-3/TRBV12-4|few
TGTGCCAGCAGTAGACTAGCGGGGACCAAAAGCAATGAGCAGTTCTTC
CASSRLAGTKSNEQFF
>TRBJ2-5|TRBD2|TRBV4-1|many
TGCGCCAGCAGCCAAGTACTAGCGGAGACCCAGTACTTC
CASSQVLAETQYF
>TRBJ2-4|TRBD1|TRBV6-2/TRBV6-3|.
TGTGCCAGCAGAGGACAGGTGGGCATAGACATTCAGTACTTC
CASRGQVGIDIQYF
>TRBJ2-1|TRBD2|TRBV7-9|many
TGTGCCAGCAGCTCAAGGACTAGCGGGAGGGCCCGCTCTGATGAGCAGTTCTTC
CASSSRTSGRARSDEQFF
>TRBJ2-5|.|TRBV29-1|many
TGCAGCATATTAGATAGACCCTACCAAGAGACCCAGTACTTC
CSILDRPYQETQYF
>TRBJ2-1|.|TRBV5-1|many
TGCGCCAGCAGCTTGATGAGTCAGACGTACAATGAGCAGTTCTTC
CASSLMSQTYNEQFF
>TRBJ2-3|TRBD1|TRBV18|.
TGTGCCAGCTCACCAGCGACAGGGGGAAAAGATACGCAGTATTTT
CASSPATGGKDTQYF
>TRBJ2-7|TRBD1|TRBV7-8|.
TGTGCCAGCAGCCCCGCTGCCCCGGGACAGCGTCTCAGTATGGAGCAGTACTTC
CASSPAAPGQRLSMEQYF
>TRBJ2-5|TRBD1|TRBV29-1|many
TGCAGCGTTGTCGGGGGACAGGGGGTCCAAGAGACCCAGTACTTC
CSVVGGQGVQETQYF
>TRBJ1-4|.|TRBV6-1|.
TGTGCCAGCAGAGATACAGTCCAGAGCCCAAGGGGGGAACTGTTTTTT
CASRDTVQSPRGELFF
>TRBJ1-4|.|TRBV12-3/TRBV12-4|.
TGTGCCAGCAGTTTAATCACCTCAGAAAAACTGTTTTTT
CASSLITSEKLFF
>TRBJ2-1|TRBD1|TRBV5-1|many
TGCGCCAGCAGCCCACTGACAGGGGCCCACAATGAGCAGTTCTTC
CASSPLTGAHNEQFF
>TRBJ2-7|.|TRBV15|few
TGTGCCACCAGCGATCTCATCGACTACGAGCAGTACTTC
CATSDLIDYEQYF
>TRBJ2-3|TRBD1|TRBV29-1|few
TGCAGCGTTGAAAGGGACAGGGGTACAGATACGCAGTATTTT
CSVERDRGTDTQYF
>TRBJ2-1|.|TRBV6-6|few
TGTGCCAGCAGGCTTTTTGAAGAGGGTGAGCAGTTCTTC
CASRLFEEGEQFF
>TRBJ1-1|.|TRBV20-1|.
TGCAGTGCTAGAATAAGGGCCAACACTGAAGCTTTCTTT
CSARIRANTEAFF
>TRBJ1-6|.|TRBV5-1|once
TGCGCCAGCAGCTTGGAGGGCCAGGGCGCCGATTCACCCCTCCACTTT
CASSLEGQGADSPLHF
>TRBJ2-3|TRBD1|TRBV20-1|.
TGCAGTGCTGACCCGGGACAGAGCACAGATACGCAGTATTTT
CSADPGQSTDTQYF
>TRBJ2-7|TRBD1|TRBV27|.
TGTGCCAGCAGCTTGCCGGGACAGGGAAACATTTCCTACGAGCAGTACTTC
CASSLPGQGNISYEQYF
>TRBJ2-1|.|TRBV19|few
TGTGCCAGTACCCCGAGGGGGGACGGGTACAATGAGCAGTTCTTC
CASTPRGDGYNEQFF
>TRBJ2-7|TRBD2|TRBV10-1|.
TGCGCCAGCAGTACTTTCACTAGCGGGGGACCCTACGAGCAGTACTTC
CASSTFTSGGPYEQYF